Each of the 15 T cell receptor beta chains below was sequenced from the same sample in a study of T cell repertoires in cytomegalovirus infection. A single record per CDR3 protein comes from TCRdb applying MiXCR to the reads. The sample includes about 530,000 distinct CDR3 sequences, approximately 26% of them seen just once. Material: PBMCs. Every receptor here comes from a human donor in good health (CMV status not recorded). Some clones in this sample may be carry-over from other donors' samples.

The chain links TRBV5-4 to TRBJ2-7; 9 nucleotides agree with TRBD2. V gave up 1 base and J gave up 3 bases; unmatched junction bases: 5. Germline CDR1 is SGHNT and CDR2 is YYREEE (reference sequence). The CDR3 extends over 15 amino acids. The CDR3 nucleotides are TGTGCCAGCAGCTTGAAACTAGCGGGCCACTACGAGCAGTACTTC. Translated, it gives CASSLKLAGHYEQYF.

CDR3 in DNA: TGCGCCAGCAGCCAAGATAGCGAAAAACTGTTTTTT. Translation gives CASSQDSEKLFF. The chain links TRBV4-1 to TRBJ1-4; no firm D call. From germline, CDR1 is MGHRA and CDR2 YSYEKL. The CDR3 length is 12 residues. Between the trimmed V and J ends, which lost 0 bases and 8 bases, there was a span of 4 bases.

The sample holds a few counts of this clonotype. The CDR3: CASTITQQETQYF. DNA of the CDR3: TGTGCCAGCACCATTACTCAGCAAGAGACCCAGTACTTC. The chain links TRBV7-9 to TRBJ2-5; the D is unclear. The CDR3 is made up of 13 amino acids. Trimming took 7 bases from V and 2 from J, leaving 11 bases between them. CDR1 and CDR2 from the germline V gene are SEHNR and FQNEAQ (reference sequence). The full variable domain, with the rest looked up from reference TRBV7-9 and TRBJ2-5, is DTGVSQNPRHKITKRGQNVTFRCDPISEHNRLYWYRQTLGQGPEFLTYFQNEAQLEKSRLLSDRFSAERPKGSFSTLEIQRTEQGDSAMYLCASTITQQETQYFGPGTRLLVL.

A few counts support this clonotype. The gene calls are TRBV3-1 and TRBJ2-7, with TRBD1 as a possible D gene (6 bases). This CDR3 has 13 amino acids. Trimming stripped 8 bases from V and 6 bases from J, with 17 bases between. CDR1 and CDR2 from the germline V gene are LGHDT and YNNKEL (reference sequence). The CDR3, as DNA: TGTGCCAGCCAGGCGCAGGGGTACTCCGAGCAGTACTTC. Its translation: CASQAQGYSEQYF.

The chain couples TRBV11-2 to TRBJ2-1; TRBD2 matches 12 bases. The CDR3 extends over 20 amino acids. Trimming cost V 5 bases and J 0 bases; bases outside gene matches: 14. Germline CDR1 reads SGHAT; CDR2 reads FQNNGV. CDR3 amino acids: CASSRAGTSGWSSSYNEQFF. Written as DNA, the CDR3 is TGTGCCAGCAGCAGGGCCGGGACTAGCGGGTGGTCTAGCTCCTACAATGAGCAGTTCTTC. The full variable domain, completed using reference TRBV11-2 and TRBJ2-1, is EAGVAQSPRYKIIEKRQSVAFWCNPISGHATLYWYQQILGQGPKLLIQFQNNGVVDDSQLPKDRFSAERLKGVDSTLKIQPAKLEDSAVYLCASSRAGTSGWSSSYNEQFFGPGTRLTVL.

The chain is built from TRBV10-3 and TRBJ1-1; a weak D match, TRBD1 (5 bases). This CDR3 contains 13 residues. Trimming cost V 5 bases and J 0 bases, with 7 bases left between them. CDR1 and CDR2 (germline): ENHRY, SYGVKD. DNA for the CDR3: TGTGCCATCAGTTTACAGGTGAACACTGAAGCTTTCTTT. It translates to CAISLQVNTEAFF.

The V call is TRBV11-3, the J call TRBJ2-2; 7 bases fit TRBD2. Germline-derived CDR1 and CDR2 are SGHNT and YENEEA. The J segment lost 0 bases and the V segment lost 8 bases, leaving 3 bases of the junction unmatched. CDR3 length equals 14 residues. CDR3 DNA sequence: TGTGCCAGCGGCGGGAGAGCGAACACCGGGGAGCTGTTTTTT. Translated, it gives CASGGRANTGELFF.

The chain links TRBV12-3 or TRBV12-4 to TRBJ2-7, with 8 positions matching TRBD2. The CDR3 loop spans 13 amino acids. The V and J ends lost 5 bases and 4 bases, in that order; junction bases with no gene match: 4. The CDR3 protein is CASSRTSSYEQYV. In DNA, the CDR3 is TGTGCCAGCAGTCGGACTAGCTCGTACGAGCAGTACGTC.

The chain combines TRBV19 with TRBJ2-3; D may correspond to TRBD1 or TRBD2 (6 bases each). Trimming took 1 base from V and 1 from J, leaving 18 bases between them. CDR1 and CDR2 from the germline V gene are LNHDA and SQIVND (reference sequence). The CDR3 length is 18 residues. The CDR3 sequence is CASSIASGGGYRTDTQYF. The CDR3, as DNA: TGTGCCAGTAGTATAGCATCTGGAGGGGGGTATCGCACAGATACGCAGTATTTT.

The CDR3 sequence: CASTQLGGTDTQYF. For the CDR3, the DNA is TGTGCCAGCACCCAACTAGGAGGCACAGATACGCAGTATTTT. This chain links TRBV6-8 with TRBJ2-3, with D possibly TRBD2 on 5 matching bases. The V gene's germline CDR1 is MNHGY and CDR2 SAAAGT. This CDR3 contains 14 residues. Trimming shortened V by 7 bases and J by 1 base, and 12 bases separated the two germline ends.

J is TRBJ2-1 and V is TRBV5-6; 12 nucleotides agree with TRBD2. This CDR3 is 17 amino acids long. The germline CDR1 and CDR2 sequences are SGHDT and YYEEEE. Trimming took 7 bases from V and 2 from J; bases not matched to a gene: 10. The DNA for the CDR3 is TGTGCCAGCTTCGGTTTCCGACTAGCGGGAGCCTACAATGAGCAGTTCTTC. It encodes CASFGFRLAGAYNEQFF.

The rearrangement joins TRBV7-8 to TRBJ2-5; D remains ambiguous. V lost 5 bases and J 1 base, leaving 14 bases between the germline ends. The CDR3 runs to 15 residues. Germline values: CDR1 SGHVS, CDR2 FQNEAQ. The CDR3 sequence: CASSPYNAIQETQYF. The CDR3 bases are TGTGCCAGCAGCCCCTACAATGCTATCCAAGAGACCCAGTACTTC.

This sequence joins TRBV18 and TRBJ2-1, with D perhaps matching TRBD2 (6 bases). V dropped 1 base and J dropped 6 bases, with 16 bases sitting between them. CDR1 KGHSH and CDR2 LQKENI come from the germline V gene. There are 16 residues in the CDR3. The CDR3, as DNA: TGTGCCAGCTCACCACTCGGGGGAAACTCGGCCAATGAGCAGTTCTTC. It specifies CASSPLGGNSANEQFF.

This clonotype was found many times. The chain carries TRBV7-2 and TRBJ2-2; D not certain. V shed 1 base and J shed 5 bases, with 8 bases lying between them. Germline CDR1 and CDR2: SGHTA and FQGNSA. This CDR3 spans 14 amino acids. CDR3 region: CASSLGLQTGELFF. CDR3 nucleotide sequence: TGTGCCAGCAGCTTAGGTTTGCAGACCGGGGAGCTGTTTTTT.

This clonotype was observed a handful of times. The chain links TRBV19 to TRBJ2-3; D call uncertain. V shed 6 bases and J shed 5 bases, with 9 bases lying between them. Germline loops: CDR1 LNHDA, CDR2 SQIVND (reference sequence). The CDR3 runs to 12 residues. CDR3 region: CASRTGRDTQYF. The CDR3, as DNA: TGTGCCAGTAGGACCGGAAGAGATACGCAGTATTTT.